This TCR beta chain was sequenced in a study of blood T cell repertoires in COVID-19. Study context: The study drew acute and convalescent COVID-19 samples from the United States, Italy and Spain.

As processed by the authors: Reference gene primer amplification gave estimated nucleated cell counts. Repertoires were generated with immunoSEQ multiplex PCR, while TCRdb's copy carries only in-frame clones and drops some. V, J and clone size derive from that table, while D and trimming were established from the DNA sequence. The profile shows 390,000 or so clones, 80% to 90% of them singletons. Germline CDR1 reads MNHNS; CDR2 reads SASEGT. This CDR3 region has 15 residues. V lost 0 bases, J lost 6 bases, and 12 bases lay in between. This clone came up a few times. Input material: peripheral blood. The V and J genes are TRBV6-1 and TRBJ1-5; tentative D call: TRBD1 (6 bases). The TCR sequence derives from a woman aged 25 to 39 with active or convalescent COVID-19. The CDR3: CASSEASTGFQPQHF. CDR3 coding DNA: TGTGCCAGCAGTGAAGCTAGCACAGGGTTTCAGCCCCAGCATTTT.